This TCR beta chain was profiled in a study of cytomegalovirus exposure and HLA in healthy donors. As for the donors, each was a healthy bone marrow donor. With regard to this clone: Its target is not known.

Losses at the gene ends were 10 bases for V and 5 bases for J; bases not matched to a gene: 6. From germline, CDR1 is MDHEN and CDR2 SYDVKM. This CDR3 region has 12 residues. A multiplex PCR was run with 60 Vbeta primers and 13 Jbeta primers. Assay: immunoSEQ multiplex PCR; the TCRdb copy retains only in-frame clones and omits some. The sample has about 130,000 clones; 74% are singletons. Findings and limits, study-wide: Reports showed the classifier diagnosing cytomegalovirus status with high specificity and sensitivity. TCR beta V- and J-gene trimming, according to a later analysis, was linked to a missense DCLRE1C variant.

This TCR came from a woman aged 45-65 years in good health and CMV-seropositive. The material sequenced was PBMCs. V and J are TRBV28 and TRBJ2-5; 8 bases are shared with TRBD2. The chain's CDR3 is CATDLAGETQYF. The CDR3 coding sequence is TGTGCCACCGATTTAGCGGGGGAGACCCAGTACTTC.